These T cell receptor beta chains were read from a single sample in a study of blood T cell repertoires in COVID-19. TCRdb's table, derived via immunoSEQ multiplex PCR, lists solely in-frame clones and lacks some. Found here are 350,000 to 450,000 clones, about 87% of them singletons; the top ten hold less than 2.5%. Material for sequencing was PBMCs or T cells enriched from blood (not recorded which). The receptors were gathered from a man aged 40-55 years in a cohort exposed to, infected with or recovered from COVID-19 (not recorded which). Both conserved end residues are part of each CDR3.

>TRBV19|TRBJ2-3
CASRGTSGIDTDTQYF
>TRBV28|TRBJ1-5
CASSLLGQTNQPQHF
>TRBV30|TRBJ2-7
CALETGTGGSYEQYF
>TRBV7-9|TRBJ2-2
CASSLVGLAGTTPTGELFF
>TRBV19|TRBJ1-1
CASSKRQQLNTEAFF
>TRBV5-1|TRBJ2-2
CASRSGAGENTGELFF
>TRBV7-2|TRBJ1-2
CASRLGQEYGYTF
>TRBV20-1|TRBJ2-7
CSAVQGNEQYF
>TRBV24-1|TRBJ2-3
CATGGLATDTQYF
>TRBV4-2|TRBJ2-3
CASSQQAGGPTVGDTQYF
>TRBV7-9|TRBJ2-5
CASSADMSKETQYF
>TRBV7-9|TRBJ2-3
CASSLRTGNTDTQYF
>TRBV5-4|TRBJ2-1
CASSLDRGGPSYNEQFF
>TRBV10-2|TRBJ2-3
CASRGAGAGDTQYF
>TRBV5-1|TRBJ2-7
CASSLGPSGSSYEQYF
>TRBV11-2|TRBJ1-1
CASSLGQAMNTEAFF
>TRBV6-5|TRBJ2-1
CASRPSGVNEQFF
>TRBV5-6|TRBJ2-1
CASSAVAGEIEFF
>TRBV3-1/TRBV3-2|TRBJ1-1
CASSHSREAFF
>TRBV4-1|TRBJ2-1
CASSQEWGTSGSNEQFF
>TRBV19|TRBJ2-2
CASSRTSGRADTGELFF
>TRBV3-1/TRBV3-2|TRBJ2-3
CASRSRDWGDTQYF
>TRBV7-9|TRBJ2-1
CASSRTSGSFSYNEQFF
>TRBV12-3/TRBV12-4|TRBJ2-3
CASSYRDTQYF
>TRBV2|TRBJ2-2
CASSGLGQGSGELFF
>TRBV5-1|TRBJ1-1
CASSLQGYEAFF
>TRBV27|TRBJ2-1
CASRPRSGSTGSYNEQFF
>TRBV7-2|TRBJ2-7
CASSLESRSGDEQYF
>TRBV28|TRBJ1-5
CASSSSGHRGSNQPQHF
>TRBV6-5|TRBJ2-1
CASRTGLAGYNEQFF
>TRBV6-1|TRBJ1-5
CASSVTYGTGTQPQHF
>TRBV30|TRBJ2-6
CAWRWGTGANVLTF
>TRBV7-9|TRBJ1-1
CASSPRLPGQGTEAFF
>TRBV30|TRBJ2-3
CAWSVSTDTQYF
>TRBV30|TRBJ1-5
CAWSPAQGLLPQHF
>TRBV7-8|TRBJ1-5
CASSATDTSNQPQHF
>TRBV10-3|TRBJ2-1
CAISELPSGYNEQFF
>TRBV28|TRBJ1-2
CASSLFAGVYGYTF
>TRBV5-4|TRBJ1-2
CASSISGTPYGYTF
>TRBV5-4|TRBJ2-7
CASSLRGRPREQYF
>TRBV7-7|TRBJ2-5
CASSKTASLIETQYF
>TRBV6-2/TRBV6-3|TRBJ2-1
CASSYKGLRQFF
>TRBV28|TRBJ2-1
CASTGLAGGEQFF
>TRBV24-1|TRBJ2-1
CATRGGPPQHVAGRLNFYNEQFF
>TRBV30|TRBJ1-1
CAWKKTGMNTEAFF
>TRBV27|TRBJ2-1
CASSTTPGGNEQFF